The 24 T cell receptor beta chains presented below share a single source sample, sequenced in a study of CD8 T cells in Susac syndrome. A quantity of roughly 0.5 to 1 ug RNA underwent reverse transcription using random hexamers. TCRdb recomputed calls from the immunoSEQ multiplex PCR reads with MiXCR, one row per CDR3 protein. The sample shows 150,000 to 200,000 distinct CDR3 sequences, around 90% of them seen only once. The specimen sequenced was CD4+ T cells from PBMCs. The receptors were sampled from a human donor with Susac syndrome.

This clonotype appeared a single time. The chain uses TRBV20-1 and TRBJ1-4; D uncertain. The length of the CDR3 is 15 residues. Germline assignment: CDR1 DFQATT and CDR2 SNEGSKA (reference sequence). V lost 0 bases, J lost 4 bases, and 12 bases lay in between. The CDR3 DNA is TGCAGTGCTAGAGATATCAGGAGCTTTAATGAAAAACTGTTTTTT. Translation: CSARDIRSFNEKLFF.

The chain carries TRBV7-9 and TRBJ1-4; D is undetermined. Germline lookup yields CDR1 SEHNR and CDR2 FQNEAQ (reference sequence). This CDR3 comprises 14 residues. V dropped 0 bases and J dropped 0 bases, with 2 bases sitting between them. The CDR3, as DNA: TGTGCCAGCAGCTTAGCATCAACTAATGAAAAACTGTTTTTT. This encodes CASSLASTNEKLFF.

The chain combines TRBV3-1 with TRBJ2-7; TRBD2 matches at 9 bases. Germline V CDR1 and CDR2: LGHDT, YNNKEL (reference sequence). CDR3 length equals 21 residues. With 0 bases clipped from V and 4 bases from J, the junction kept 22 bases outside the gene matches. The CDR3 reads CASSQDFVGLARNKMLYEQYF. DNA of the CDR3: TGTGCCAGCAGCCAAGATTTTGTAGGACTAGCGCGAAATAAGATGCTATACGAGCAGTACTTC.

This clonotype was detected only a few times. The chain joins TRBV5-5 to TRBJ2-7; D not certain. Germline CDR1 is SGHKS and CDR2 is YYEKEE (reference sequence). CDR3 length: 12 amino acids. V was clipped by 0 bases and J by 3 bases, with 4 bases between them. CDR3 sequence reads: CASSLDFYEQYF. CDR3 coding DNA: TGTGCCAGCAGCTTGGATTTCTACGAGCAGTACTTC.

This clonotype appeared once. The chain carries TRBV5-4 and TRBJ2-5; 8 bases align to TRBD1. The CDR3 contains 15 residues. V was clipped by 2 bases and J by 5 bases; unmatched bases: 8. Germline loops: CDR1 SGHNT, CDR2 YYREEE (reference sequence). The CDR3 sequence: CASSFWQGAGETQYF. As DNA, the CDR3 is TGTGCCAGCAGCTTCTGGCAGGGGGCCGGCGAGACCCAGTACTTC.

The V gene is TRBV5-6, the J gene TRBJ2-5, with D tentatively TRBD2 (6 bases). The V gene lost 0 bases and the J gene lost 8 bases, with 8 bases spanning the gap. Germline V lookup: CDR1 SGHDT, CDR2 YYEEEE. The CDR3 is 12 residues long. Here the CDR3 DNA reads TGTGCCAGCAGCTTGGTCGGGGGAACCCAGTACTTC. Encoded protein: CASSLVGGTQYF.

The chain is built from TRBV7-2 and TRBJ1-5, with a possible D match to TRBD1 (5 bases). Trimming pared 1 base from V and 3 bases from J, leaving 13 bases between. This CDR3 region has 16 residues. Germline values: CDR1 SGHTA, CDR2 FQGNSA. For the CDR3, the DNA is TGTGCCAGCAGCTTAGAAGGGACGTTGGACAATCAGCCCCAGCATTTT. Residues: CASSLEGTLDNQPQHF.

The chain has TRBV18 and TRBJ1-1; TRBD1 matches 11 bases. Trimming cost V 4 bases and J 5 bases; bases outside gene matches: 9. There are 16 residues in the CDR3. The germline gives CDR1 KGHSH, CDR2 LQKENI. CDR3: CASSLLGQGAGTEAFF. The CDR3 region has the DNA TGTGCCAGCTCACTTCTAGGACAGGGGGCAGGGACTGAAGCTTTCTTT. Complete variable domain (other parts from reference TRBV18 and TRBJ1-1): NAGVMQNPRHLVRRRGQEARLRCSPMKGHSHVYWYRQLPEEGLKFMVYLQKENIIDESGMPKERFSAEFPKEGPSILRIQQVVRGDSAAYFCASSLLGQGAGTEAFFGQGTRLTVV.

The chain combines TRBV20-1 with TRBJ2-1, with D uncertain. V was cut by 3 bases and J by 4 bases, with 16 bases left in between. CDR3 length: 15 amino acids. CDR1 and CDR2 (germline): DFQATT, SNEGSKA (reference sequence). CDR3 in amino acids: CSARSTYGVYNEQFF. The CDR3 nucleotides are TGCAGTGCTAGGTCTACCTATGGGGTATACAATGAGCAGTTCTTC.

This chain uses TRBV5-6 with TRBJ1-1; tentative D call: TRBD1 (5 bases). Trimming took off 4 bases at V and 3 bases at J, with 13 bases between the two ends. The CDR3 sequence is 14 residues long. Germline V gene sequence: CDR1 SGHDT, CDR2 YYEEEE. CDR3 nucleotides: TGTGCCAGCAGCCGAATAGGGGTACACACTGAAGCTTTCTTT. As protein: CASSRIGVHTEAFF.

The chain carries TRBV10-3 and TRBJ1-1; 7 bases are a match to TRBD1. The germline gives CDR1 ENHRY, CDR2 SYGVKD. The ends lost 9 bases at V and 4 bases at J; junction bases unmatched: 14. The CDR3 extends over 15 amino acids. CDR3 loop: CAMAPIPTGSTEAFF. The CDR3 nucleotides read TGTGCCATGGCCCCTATTCCGACAGGGAGCACTGAAGCTTTCTTT.

The V call is TRBV11-1, the J call TRBJ2-2; D remains unclear. The CDR3 consists of 14 residues. V was shortened by 5 bases and J by 5 bases, with 12 bases between the two germline ends. Germline lookup yields CDR1 SGHAT and CDR2 FQDESV (reference sequence). The CDR3 DNA reads as TGTGCCAGCAGCCTCCTGAGAACGACCGGGGAGCTGTTTTTT. Amino acids: CASSLLRTTGELFF.

The chain uses TRBV5-4 and TRBJ2-3, with D perhaps matching TRBD1 or TRBD2 (5 bases each). The CDR3 length is 16 residues. The V end was cut by 1 base, the J end by 3 bases, with 15 bases between. Germline values: CDR1 SGHNT, CDR2 YYREEE (reference sequence). The CDR3 DNA reads as TGTGCCAGCAGCTTGTGGGGAGACAGCGTGACAGATACGCAGTATTTT. This codes for CASSLWGDSVTDTQYF.

The chain carries TRBV24-1 and TRBJ2-7; possibly TRBD1 for D (5 bases). Germline V gene lookup returns CDR1 KGHDR and CDR2 SFDVKD. The CDR3 covers 16 residues. Between the trimmed V and J ends, which lost 0 bases and 2 bases, there was a span of 13 bases. Here the CDR3 DNA reads TGTGCCACCAGTGATTTGGACAGATCGATAACCTACGAGCAGTACTTC. Protein sequence: CATSDLDRSITYEQYF.

The V call is TRBV2, the J call TRBJ2-1; possible D gene TRBD2, 6 bases. The CDR3 sequence is 15 residues long. V shed 4 bases and J shed 6 bases, with 16 bases lying between them. From germline, CDR1 is SNHLY and CDR2 FYNNEI. CDR3 protein: CASSVEGLVINEQFF. CDR3 DNA sequence: TGTGCCAGCAGTGTTGAGGGACTGGTAATCAATGAGCAGTTCTTC.

The V and J genes are TRBV15 and TRBJ1-4, with D perhaps TRBD1 (6 bases). The CDR3 is made up of 19 amino acids. Germline V lookup: CDR1 LNHNV, CDR2 YYDKDF (reference sequence). Trimming took 0 bases from V and 5 from J, leaving 22 bases between them. This CDR3 reads CATSRDSWGWGAGNEKLFF. CDR3 bases: TGTGCCACCAGCAGAGATTCGTGGGGCTGGGGGGCCGGGAATGAAAAACTGTTTTTT.

The chain is built from TRBV20-1 and TRBJ1-2, with 8 bases matching TRBD1. CDR1 DFQATT and CDR2 SNEGSKA come from the germline V gene (reference sequence). This CDR3 has 14 residues. V lost 0 bases, J lost 6 bases, and 6 bases stayed unmatched. CDR3 residues: CSARDTTGANGYTF. The CDR3 nucleotides are TGCAGTGCTAGAGACACGACAGGGGCGAATGGCTACACCTTC.

This chain uses TRBV2 with TRBJ1-2; 10 bases agree with TRBD1. The CDR3 spans 13 residues. The V gene's germline CDR1 is SNHLY and CDR2 FYNNEI. The junction had 3 bases not matched to a gene; V was cut back by 4 bases and J by 7 bases. CDR3 DNA sequence: TGTGCCAGCAGTGCGGGGACAGGGGTTGGCTACACCTTC. It encodes CASSAGTGVGYTF.

The chain recombines TRBV9 with TRBJ2-7, with D unresolved. Germline CDR1 is SGDLS and CDR2 is YYNGEE. Trimming took off 0 bases at V and 3 bases at J, with 19 bases between the two ends. The CDR3 contains 17 residues. CDR3 DNA sequence: TGTGCCAGCAGCGTAGCCGGTTCGAGCTCGAGGATCTACGAGCAGTACTTC. This encodes CASSVAGSSSRIYEQYF.

The chain employs TRBV4-1 and TRBJ1-6, with D unclear. This CDR3 region has 13 residues. The ends were cut back, 0 bases at V and 8 bases at J, with 5 bases in the middle. CDR1 is MGHRA, CDR2 YSYEKL, per germline. Here the CDR3 reads CASSQDVDSPLHF. DNA of the CDR3: TGCGCCAGCAGCCAAGATGTGGATTCACCCCTCCACTTT.

This sequence joins TRBV2 and TRBJ2-7; TRBD1 matches at 8 bases. Per the germline V gene, CDR1 is SNHLY and CDR2 is FYNNEI. The ends lost 6 bases at V and 5 bases at J; junction bases unmatched: 12. CDR3 length equals 15 residues. CDR3 protein: CASRKLGQGVDEQYF. The DNA for the CDR3 is TGTGCCAGCAGGAAATTAGGACAGGGAGTAGACGAGCAGTACTTC.

This clonotype has more than one count but fewer than ten. The rearrangement uses TRBV11-2 and TRBJ2-7; TRBD1 matches 9 bases. Germline-derived CDR1 and CDR2 are SGHAT and FQNNGV. The V segment lost 8 bases and the J segment 3 bases; nucleotides outside the gene matches: 5. The length of the CDR3 is 13 residues. DNA for the CDR3: TGTGCCAGCGCGTGGACAGGGGACTACGAGCAGTACTTC. It yields the protein CASAWTGDYEQYF. Full variable domain (rest looked up from reference TRBV11-2 and TRBJ2-7): EAGVAQSPRYKIIEKRQSVAFWCNPISGHATLYWYQQILGQGPKLLIQFQNNGVVDDSQLPKDRFSAERLKGVDSTLKIQPAKLEDSAVYLCASAWTGDYEQYFGPGTRLTVT.

This clonotype appeared a single time. In DNA form, the CDR3 reads TGCAGTGCCCATGGTGCAGGGTCAGGGGATGAGCAGTTCTTC. It yields the protein CSAHGAGSGDEQFF. V and J are TRBV20-1 and TRBJ2-1, with D perhaps matching TRBD1 (6 bases). Trimming pared 6 bases from V and 8 bases from J, leaving 20 bases between. The length of the CDR3 is 14 residues. The germline V gene has CDR1 DFQATT and CDR2 SNEGSKA (reference sequence).

The V and J genes are TRBV7-6 and TRBJ2-5; D gene uncertain. Trimming pared 0 bases from V and 4 bases from J, leaving 6 bases between. Germline CDR1 and CDR2: SGHVS and FNYEAQ. The CDR3 extends over 13 amino acids. The CDR3 region has the DNA TGTGCCAGCAGCTTAGCGCGAGGAGAGACCCAGTACTTC. The encoded protein is CASSLARGETQYF.